These 25 T cell receptor beta chains were sequenced from one sample in a study of shared clonotypes between healthy human individuals (dated by TCRdb to the early 2020s). Libraries were built with the immunoSEQ multiplex PCR assay. Not all clones reach the TCRdb copy of this immuneACCESS table, which keeps in-frame sequences only. Checked studies attribute under half of the gap to unresolved V genes and leave the rest unexplained. Within this sample are 850,000 to 1,100,000 clones, with 70% to 85% of them counted one time only. More than 0.85% of the sample comes from the top ten. Material for sequencing was memory CD4+ T cells from PBMCs. This sample's cell subset or site label indicates: CD45RA-negative fraction. These receptors were taken from a man younger than 30 in good health. Some clones in this sample may be carry-over from other donors' samples.

The chain joins TRBV7-6 to TRBJ1-6; 9 nucleotides line up with TRBD1. The CDR3 runs 15 residues. Looked up from germline, CDR1 is SGHVS and CDR2 is FNYEAQ. J gave up 7 bases and V 1 base, and 2 bases lay outside the gene matches. For the CDR3, the DNA is TGTGCCAGCAGCTTAGGACAGGGGGGAAATTCACCCCTCCACTTT. This translates into CASSLGQGGNSPLHF.

About this clone: This may be a read error: a much more frequent sequence differs by one nucleotide. DNA of the CDR3: TGTGCCAGCAGTGACAGGGACTATGGCTACACCTTC. Translated, it gives CASSDRDYGYTF. The chain combines TRBV6-1 with TRBJ1-2; weak D call: TRBD1 (5 bases). Looked up from germline, CDR1 is MNHNS and CDR2 is SASEGT. Trimming took 3 bases from V and 3 from J, leaving 5 bases between them. The CDR3 runs to 12 residues.

The chain employs TRBV27 and TRBJ1-1; TRBD1 agrees at 9 bases. Germline V gene data show CDR1 as MNHEY and CDR2 as SMNVEV (reference sequence). The V gene end was trimmed by 6 bases and the J gene end by 1 base; junction bases not matched to a gene: 9. This CDR3 spans 16 amino acids. DNA for the CDR3: TGTGCCAGCAGAAAAAAGCCGGGACAGGGGAACACTGAAGCTTTCTTT. This codes for CASRKKPGQGNTEAFF.

This clone was picked up one time. V is TRBV6-5 and J is TRBJ1-2; no firm D call. Trimming took off 6 bases at V and 0 bases at J, with 11 bases between the two ends. CDR1 and CDR2 from the germline V gene are MNHEY and SVGAGI. CDR3 length equals 14 residues. This chain's CDR3 is CASSPGHSNYGYTF. Here the CDR3 DNA reads TGTGCCAGCAGCCCAGGTCATTCTAACTATGGCTACACCTTC.

V and J are TRBV2 and TRBJ2-6; D may be TRBD2 (6 bases). CDR3 length equals 17 residues. Germline assignment: CDR1 SNHLY and CDR2 FYNNEI. The V end was cut by 4 bases, the J end by 0 bases, with 13 bases between. In DNA form, the CDR3 reads TGTGCCAGCAGTGCACGGAGGGGAGCCTCTGGGGCCAACGTCCTGACTTTC. Translation gives CASSARRGASGANVLTF.

The CDR3 region is CASSEYRQNQETQYF. The CDR3, as DNA: TGTGCCAGCAGTGAATATAGGCAGAACCAAGAGACCCAGTACTTC. This chain connects TRBV2 to TRBJ2-5; D is unresolved. This CDR3 has 15 residues. Germline V gene sequence: CDR1 SNHLY, CDR2 FYNNEI. V lost 2 bases and J lost 0, with 10 bases in between.

The V gene is TRBV4-1, the J gene TRBJ1-4; 7 bases agree with TRBD1. Germline loops: CDR1 MGHRA, CDR2 YSYEKL. After removal of 2 bases from V and 3 bases from J, the junction contained 12 bases not matched to a gene. The CDR3 covers 18 residues. This chain's CDR3 is CASSQLDRVGSPNEKLFF. The DNA for the CDR3 is TGCGCCAGCAGCCAACTTGACAGGGTAGGATCCCCTAATGAAAAACTGTTTTTT.

The V and J genes are TRBV19 and TRBJ2-5; 10 bases are a match to TRBD2. The CDR3 covers 16 residues. Trimming cost V 8 bases and J 1 base; bases outside gene matches: 10. Per the germline V gene, CDR1 is LNHDA and CDR2 is SQIVND (reference sequence). The CDR3 nucleotides read TGTGCCAGTGGGTCTAGAGCGGGAGGGGGCCAAGAGACCCAGTACTTC. The encoded protein is CASGSRAGGGQETQYF.

The chain employs TRBV21-1 and TRBJ2-4; the table calls TRBD2, which could not be checked here. TRBV21-1 constitutes a pseudogene. The CDR3 length is 15 residues. The CDR3 DNA reads as TGTGCCAGCAGCCCTCCTCGAGGGCCCAAGGACATTCAGTACTTC. Translation gives CASSPPRGPKDIQYF.

The rearrangement uses TRBV28 and TRBJ1-4; 12 positions match TRBD1. The CDR3 has 16 residues. The ends lost 3 bases at V and 9 bases at J; junction bases unmatched: 8. Germline loops: CDR1 MDHEN, CDR2 SYDVKM. CDR3 DNA: TGTGCCAGCAGTTTTCGCCCCGGGACAGGGGGCCAAAAACTGTTTTTT. This encodes CASSFRPGTGGQKLFF.

The chain couples TRBV28 to TRBJ1-5; 9 bases match TRBD1. CDR1 is MDHEN, CDR2 SYDVKM, per germline. The CDR3 has 19 residues. V shed 2 bases, J shed 0 bases, and the junction held 11 bases outside the gene matches. The CDR3 loop is CASSLLPGQGSLSNQPQHF. As DNA, the CDR3 is TGTGCCAGCAGTTTACTACCGGGACAGGGCTCCCTTAGCAATCAGCCCCAGCATTTT.

The chain links TRBV2 to TRBJ1-4, with no clear D. Between the trimmed V and J ends, which lost 5 bases and 8 bases, there was a span of 12 bases. Germline V gene sequence: CDR1 SNHLY, CDR2 FYNNEI. The CDR3 consists of 13 residues. DNA for the CDR3: TGTGCCAGCAGTCCCTTACCTGGAGAAAAACTGTTTTTT. Translation: CASSPLPGEKLFF.

The chain has TRBV28 and TRBJ2-7; tentative D call: TRBD1 (6 bases). Germline assignment: CDR1 MDHEN and CDR2 SYDVKM. V was cut by 6 bases and J by 3 bases, with 18 bases left in between. This CDR3 has 15 amino acids. The CDR3 nucleotides are TGTGCCAGCAGCGCCCCCGGACAGACCCACTACGAGCAGTACTTC. Translating it yields CASSAPGQTHYEQYF.

The chain links TRBV28 to TRBJ1-1; 7 nucleotides align to TRBD1. CDR3 length equals 15 residues. Germline V CDR1 and CDR2: MDHEN, SYDVKM. Trimming removed 5 bases from V and 1 base from J; junction bases left unmatched: 7. As DNA, the CDR3 is TGTGCCAGCAGTCCCCTGGGACAGCAGAACACTGAAGCTTTCTTT. Translating gives CASSPLGQQNTEAFF. Using reference TRBV28 and TRBJ1-1 for the parts outside the CDR3, the full variable domain is DVKVTQSSRYLVKRTGEKVFLECVQDMDHENMFWYRQDPGLGLRLIYFSYDVKMKEKGDIPEGYSVSREKKERFSLILESASTNQTSMYLCASSPLGQQNTEAFFGQGTRLTVV.

This clone was detected once. The chain uses TRBV18 and TRBJ1-2; 9 bases fit TRBD1. This CDR3 contains 17 residues. Trimming removed 3 bases from V and 4 bases from J; junction bases left unmatched: 12. The V gene's germline CDR1 is KGHSH and CDR2 LQKENI. The CDR3 DNA is TGTGCCAGCTCACCCCTTAGCCCCGGGACAGGGACCTATGGCTACACCTTC. It specifies CASSPLSPGTGTYGYTF.

The count of this clone is one. Other nucleotide sequences from this sample produce the same CDR3. The V call is TRBV2, the J call TRBJ2-1; 8 bases align to TRBD2. Germline V gene sequence: CDR1 SNHLY, CDR2 FYNNEI. The CDR3 has 15 residues. The V gene end was trimmed by 4 bases and the J gene end by 0 bases; junction bases not matched to a gene: 2. The chain's CDR3 is CASSASGSSYNEQFF. As DNA, the CDR3 is TGTGCCAGCAGTGCAAGCGGGAGCTCCTACAATGAGCAGTTCTTC.

J is TRBJ2-7 and V is TRBV7-6; 7 bases match TRBD1. The CDR3 extends over 14 amino acids. Germline-derived CDR1 and CDR2 are SGHVS and FNYEAQ. J was trimmed by 1 base and V by 4 bases; bases with no gene match: 4. CDR3 amino acids: CASSSGTASYEQYF. The CDR3, as DNA: TGTGCCAGCAGCTCAGGGACAGCATCCTACGAGCAGTACTTC.

The chain carries TRBV5-5 and TRBJ2-7, with 10 bases matching TRBD2. The CDR3 length is 15 residues. V was pared by 4 bases and J by 2 bases, with 6 bases of the junction left unmatched. Germline V gene sequence: CDR1 SGHKS, CDR2 YYEKEE (reference sequence). The CDR3, as DNA: TGTGCCAGCAGCCCCGGACTAGCGGAAACCTACGAGCAGTACTTC. Protein product: CASSPGLAETYEQYF.

The chain uses TRBV12-5 and TRBJ1-1; D is unclear. Germline CDR1 is LGHNT and CDR2 is FRNRAP. V dropped 3 bases and J dropped 5 bases, with 10 bases sitting between them. There are 13 residues in the CDR3. The CDR3 loop is CASGFRAGTEAFF. The CDR3, as DNA: TGTGCTAGTGGTTTTAGGGCGGGGACTGAAGCTTTCTTT.

The chain links TRBV2 to TRBJ2-2, with a weak D call TRBD2 (5 bases). The germline V gene encodes CDR1 SNHLY and CDR2 FYNNEI. This CDR3 is built from 16 residues. Trimming shortened V by 6 bases and J by 5 bases, and 19 bases separated the two germline ends. The DNA for the CDR3 is TGTGCCAGCAGACAAACGGTTGGGGTAGCGACCGGGGAGCTGTTTTTT. Amino acid sequence: CASRQTVGVATGELFF.

This chain connects TRBV7-6 to TRBJ1-5, with D perhaps TRBD1 (5 bases). The length of the CDR3 is 17 residues. Germline assignment: CDR1 SGHVS and CDR2 FNYEAQ. Trimming left V 5 bases short and J 7 bases short, with 24 bases between. The CDR3 DNA reads TGTGCCAGCAGCCTAGGGGTGAGGCAGGGCGTCGGGCAGCCCCAGCATTTT. Translated, it gives CASSLGVRQGVGQPQHF.

The genes are TRBV21-1 and TRBJ2-2; whether TRBD2, the table's D call, matches the DNA was not checked. TRBV21-1 constitutes a pseudogene. The CDR3 spans 19 residues. CDR3 protein: CASSKREKGLSPMAGELFF. CDR3 nucleotides: TGTGCCAGCAGCAAGAGGGAGAAGGGCTTGAGCCCCATGGCCGGGGAGCTGTTTTTT.

This clone was observed a single time. This chain joins TRBV7-9 and TRBJ2-1; D is unclear. CDR1 and CDR2 from the germline V gene are SEHNR and FQNEAQ (reference sequence). The CDR3 is 14 residues long. V was clipped by 2 bases and J by 2 bases, with 7 bases between them. CDR3 bases: TGTGCCAGCAGCTTATGGGGTACCTACAATGAGCAGTTCTTC. Residues: CASSLWGTYNEQFF.

The chain carries TRBV9 and TRBJ1-2; 8 bases are a match to TRBD1. The CDR3 has 15 amino acids. The V and J ends lost 2 bases and 0 bases, in that order; junction bases with no gene match: 3. Germline V gene lookup returns CDR1 SGDLS and CDR2 YYNGEE. In nucleotides, the CDR3 is TGTGCCAGCAGCGTGGGACAGGAGTCTAACTATGGCTACACCTTC. Translation: CASSVGQESNYGYTF.

The chain is built from TRBV19 and TRBJ1-2; a weak D match, TRBD1 (6 bases). Germline V gene sequence: CDR1 LNHDA, CDR2 SQIVND (reference sequence). The ends were cut back, 2 bases at V and 3 bases at J, with 10 bases in the middle. The CDR3 is made up of 14 amino acids. The CDR3 reads CASSIQGSYYGYTF. The DNA of the CDR3 is TGTGCCAGTAGTATACAGGGGTCCTACTATGGCTACACCTTC.